The source of this TCR beta chain is a study of neoadjuvant anti-PD-1 for oral cavity cancer. Study details: Around day 43, patients without progression received a fourth nivolumab dose before surgery.

The length of the CDR3 is 11 residues. Deletions cut 6 bases from V and 5 bases from J, with 7 bases between. Per germline, CDR1 SNHLY and CDR2 FYNNEI. Noted time point: after neoadjuvant nivolumab, at surgical resection. Cohort: HPV-negative, locally advanced oral cavity squamous cell carcinoma patients. PBMC libraries mostly used around 510 ng of input genomic DNA, with six replicates per sample. This table comes from immunoSEQ multiplex PCR, and its TCRdb copy is limited to in-frame clones, with some not included. This sample carries about 9,800 clones, about three fifths of them seen once, and the ten largest clones take 3.5% to 5.5%.

The chain joins TRBV2 to TRBJ2-5; TRBD1 or TRBD2 may be the D gene (5 bases each). This sequence originates from a person between 40 and 80 years old with oral cavity squamous cell carcinoma. This material consisted of PBMCs, taken after nivolumab (anti-PD-1) treatment. This CDR3 is CASSRDETQYF. CDR3 DNA: TGTGCCAGCAGCAGGGACGAGACCCAGTACTTC.